These 30 T cell receptor beta chains originate from one sample sequenced in a study of CD8 T cells in Susac syndrome. Random hexamers primed reverse transcription of about 0.45 to 1 ug RNA. TCRdb fed the immunoSEQ multiplex PCR reads into MiXCR, producing one record per CDR3 protein. The profile shows more than 150,000 distinct CDR3 sequences, 92% of them singletons. Source material: CD4+ T cells from PBMCs. These receptors all come from a human donor in good health.

As DNA, the CDR3 is TGTGCCAGCAGCCGTGCGCCAGGCGATTACTATGGCTACACCTTC. Translated, it gives CASSRAPGDYYGYTF. The V call is TRBV5-6, the J call TRBJ1-2; D is undetermined. The V gene lost 4 bases and the J gene lost 3 bases, with 16 bases spanning the gap. Germline loops: CDR1 SGHDT, CDR2 YYEEEE. The CDR3 loop spans 15 amino acids.

The chain has TRBV4-3 and TRBJ2-3; no firm D call. Germline lookup yields CDR1 LGHNA and CDR2 YSLEER. This CDR3 spans 15 amino acids. V was trimmed by 0 bases and J by 2 bases, leaving 9 bases between them. CDR3 loop: CASSQDLGYTDTQYF. The DNA of the CDR3 is TGCGCCAGCAGCCAAGATCTTGGGTACACAGATACGCAGTATTTT.

V and J are TRBV7-6 and TRBJ2-2; tentative D call: TRBD2 (5 bases). This CDR3 is 15 amino acids long. Looked up from germline, CDR1 is SGHVS and CDR2 is FNYEAQ. V lost 3 bases and J 5 bases, leaving 13 bases between the germline ends. For the CDR3, the DNA is TGTGCCAGCAGCTTGGGCGGACTTTTAACCGGGGAGCTGTTTTTT. Its translation is CASSLGGLLTGELFF.

The chain has TRBV2 and TRBJ2-7, with 10 positions matching TRBD2. The junction had 4 bases not matched to a gene; V was cut back by 9 bases and J by 2 bases. The germline gives CDR1 SNHLY, CDR2 FYNNEI. The CDR3 consists of 13 residues. The CDR3 loop reads CASLAGGPYEQYF. In DNA form, the CDR3 reads TGTGCCAGTTTAGCGGGGGGCCCCTACGAGCAGTACTTC.

V and J are TRBV30 and TRBJ1-5; 9 bases are shared with TRBD1. CDR3 length equals 16 residues. V lost 3 bases and J lost 2; bases outside the gene matches: 8. The germline V gene encodes CDR1 GTSNPN and CDR2 SVGIG (reference sequence). The CDR3 sequence is CAWSAGTGLGNQPQHF. DNA for the CDR3: TGTGCCTGGAGCGCCGGGACAGGGTTGGGCAATCAGCCCCAGCATTTT.

This chain connects TRBV18 to TRBJ1-5; 8 bases align to TRBD1. Unmatched junction bases numbered 7, after V lost 4 bases and J lost 5 bases. The CDR3 spans 15 residues. Germline-derived CDR1 and CDR2 are KGHSH and LQKENI. This CDR3 reads CASSRSQGEDQPQHF. CDR3 bases: TGTGCCAGCTCACGATCACAGGGGGAGGATCAGCCCCAGCATTTT.

The chain carries TRBV28 and TRBJ1-2; a possible D gene is TRBD1 (6 bases). Trimming pared 3 bases from V and 6 bases from J, leaving 11 bases between. Germline V CDR1 and CDR2: MDHEN, SYDVKM. The CDR3 consists of 13 residues. The CDR3 sequence: CASSFRGAHGYTF. Written as DNA, the CDR3 is TGTGCCAGCAGTTTTAGGGGGGCCCATGGCTACACCTTC.

The chain employs TRBV2 and TRBJ2-1; the match to TRBD2 covers 10 bases. The ends lost 5 bases at V and 4 bases at J; junction bases unmatched: 5. Germline V lookup: CDR1 SNHLY, CDR2 FYNNEI. This CDR3 has 15 residues. CDR3 in DNA: TGTGCCAGCAGTCTACTAGCGGGACTATACAATGAGCAGTTCTTC. Its protein product is CASSLLAGLYNEQFF. The full variable domain, completed using reference TRBV2 and TRBJ2-1, is EPEVTQTPSHQVTQMGQEVILRCVPISNHLYFYWYRQILGQKVEFLVSFYNNEISEKSEIFDDQFSVERPDGSNFTLKIRSTKLEDSAMYFCASSLLAGLYNEQFFGPGTRLTVL.

The chain couples TRBV6-2 or TRBV6-3 to TRBJ2-4, with a possible D match to TRBD1 (5 bases). V lost 6 bases and J 1 base, leaving 13 bases between the germline ends. The germline V gene has CDR1 MNHEY and CDR2 SVGEGT. The CDR3 is 15 amino acids. The CDR3 reads CASSPLGAAKNIQYF. CDR3 DNA sequence: TGTGCCAGCAGCCCCCTTGGGGCGGCCAAAAACATTCAGTACTTC.

This chain connects TRBV12-3 or TRBV12-4 to TRBJ1-1; D is unclear. The CDR3 is 15 amino acids. V dropped 3 bases and J dropped 7 bases, with 18 bases sitting between them. The DNA for the CDR3 is TGTGCCAGCAGTTTTGTTGAGGGAAATGTTGGTGAAGCTTTCTTT. It specifies CASSFVEGNVGEAFF.

The chain combines TRBV29-1 with TRBJ2-5, with D possibly TRBD1 on 8 matching bases. V was clipped by 6 bases and J by 5 bases, with 16 bases between them. This CDR3 is 13 amino acids long. CDR1 SQVTM and CDR2 ANQGSEA come from the germline V gene. The CDR3: CSVHGQGGETQYF. For the CDR3, the DNA is TGCAGCGTGCACGGACAGGGAGGGGAGACCCAGTACTTC.

The chain joins TRBV5-1 to TRBJ2-7; 7 bases agree with TRBD2. Germline V gene data show CDR1 as SGHRS and CDR2 as YFSETQ. The ends lost 6 bases at V and 5 bases at J; junction bases unmatched: 5. The CDR3 is 12 residues long. Written as DNA, the CDR3 is TGCGCCAGCAAATTGGGGAGGGACGAGCAGTACTTC. Translation gives CASKLGRDEQYF.

This clonotype was detected once. The J gene is TRBJ1-1, the V gene TRBV9; no reliable D call. Germline CDR1 and CDR2: SGDLS and YYNGEE. V was cut by 2 bases and J by 6 bases, with 8 bases left in between. The CDR3 spans 12 residues. CDR3 protein: CASSVSDAEAFF. The CDR3 DNA is TGTGCCAGCAGCGTTTCCGACGCTGAAGCTTTCTTT.

The chain employs TRBV6-5 and TRBJ2-3; 8 nucleotides align to TRBD2. The CDR3 runs to 15 residues. Trimming removed 2 bases from V and 2 bases from J; junction bases left unmatched: 3. Germline V gene sequence: CDR1 MNHEY, CDR2 SVGAGI. The CDR3 DNA sequence: TGTGCCAGCAGTTACAAGCGGGGGAACACAGATACGCAGTATTTT. As protein: CASSYKRGNTDTQYF.

A single count supports this clonotype. The J gene is TRBJ2-1, the V gene TRBV15, with 9 nucleotides matching TRBD1. CDR1 is LNHNV, CDR2 YYDKDF, per germline (reference sequence). This CDR3 is built from 15 residues. V was pared by 6 bases and J by 1 base, with 4 bases of the junction left unmatched. CDR3 nucleotides: TGTGCCACCAGGCTGGACAGGGGTTCCTACAATGAGCAGTTCTTC. This codes for CATRLDRGSYNEQFF.

The genes are TRBV20-1 and TRBJ1-5; tentative D call: TRBD1 (6 bases). The CDR3 totals 17 residues. Looked up from germline, CDR1 is DFQATT and CDR2 is SNEGSKA (reference sequence). The V end lost 6 bases, the J end lost 3 bases, and 24 bases lay between the germline ends. DNA of the CDR3: TGCAGTGCCCCGACCCACGACGACAGGAGGGTCAATCAGCCCCAGCATTTT. Translating it yields CSAPTHDDRRVNQPQHF.

This chain connects TRBV28 to TRBJ1-1; 9 bases map to TRBD1. Germline V gene data show CDR1 as MDHEN and CDR2 as SYDVKM. The V segment lost 4 bases and the J segment 1 base; nucleotides outside the gene matches: 4. The CDR3 length is 15 residues. This chain's CDR3 is CASSSHRGRNTEAFF. CDR3 in DNA: TGTGCCAGCAGTTCCCACAGGGGGCGGAACACTGAAGCTTTCTTT. The full variable domain, in which reference TRBV28 and TRBJ1-1 provide the parts outside the CDR3, is DVKVTQSSRYLVKRTGEKVFLECVQDMDHENMFWYRQDPGLGLRLIYFSYDVKMKEKGDIPEGYSVSREKKERFSLILESASTNQTSMYLCASSSHRGRNTEAFFGQGTRLTVV.

This clonotype was picked up one time. The rearrangement links TRBV5-1 to TRBJ2-2; maybe TRBD2 (5 bases). CDR1 SGHRS and CDR2 YFSETQ come from the germline V gene. There are 14 residues in the CDR3. Trimming pared 6 bases from V and 7 bases from J, leaving 16 bases between. The CDR3 sequence is CASTEGVPGGELFF. In DNA, the CDR3 is TGCGCCAGCACCGAGGGAGTCCCAGGCGGGGAGCTGTTTTTT.

The J gene is TRBJ2-1, the V gene TRBV18; weak D call: TRBD2 (6 bases). V was shortened by 2 bases and J by 1 base, with 12 bases between the two germline ends. The CDR3 is 16 residues long. Germline V gives CDR1 KGHSH, CDR2 LQKENI. CDR3 DNA sequence: TGTGCCAGCTCACCATGGGGGGTGACGTCCTACAATGAGCAGTTCTTC. It translates to CASSPWGVTSYNEQFF.

This chain uses TRBV2 with TRBJ2-7, with a weak D call TRBD1 (5 bases). V was pared by 3 bases and J by 2 bases, with 11 bases between. The germline V gene encodes CDR1 SNHLY and CDR2 FYNNEI. The CDR3 runs 14 residues. The CDR3 DNA is TGTGCCAGCAGTGACCAGGGTAACACCTACGAGCAGTACTTC. It codes for CASSDQGNTYEQYF.

This sequence joins TRBV28 and TRBJ1-2, with D unresolved. V was pared by 2 bases and J by 1 base, with 11 bases between. Per germline, CDR1 MDHEN and CDR2 SYDVKM. This CDR3 has 15 residues. The CDR3 loop reads CASSLAVRLNYGYTF. CDR3 DNA sequence: TGTGCCAGCAGTTTAGCAGTACGGCTTAACTATGGCTACACCTTC.

The V gene is TRBV29-1, the J gene TRBJ1-5; 10 bases are shared with TRBD1. Per germline, CDR1 SQVTM and CDR2 ANQGSEA. CDR3 length: 14 residues. The J segment lost 1 base and the V segment lost 5 bases, leaving 2 bases of the junction unmatched. CDR3 in DNA: TGCAGCGTTAGGACAGGGGGGAGCAATCAGCCCCAGCATTTT. This codes for CSVRTGGSNQPQHF.

The V call is TRBV27, the J call TRBJ2-5, with D possibly matching TRBD1 (6 bases). This CDR3 is built from 14 residues. Germline V lookup: CDR1 MNHEY, CDR2 SMNVEV (reference sequence). With 5 bases removed from V and 5 bases from J, the gap between germline ends came to 15 bases. The CDR3 region has the DNA TGTGCCAGCAGTCCCATGGGGGCGGCGGAGACCCAGTACTTC. This translates into CASSPMGAAETQYF.

CDR3 sequence: CASSYSLGNYGYTF. The CDR3 coding sequence is TGTGCCAGCAGTTATTCGCTGGGGAACTATGGCTACACCTTC. The V and J genes are TRBV6-5 and TRBJ1-2; D gene ambiguous. Trimming stripped 3 bases from V and 2 bases from J, with 10 bases between. Germline V gene data show CDR1 as MNHEY and CDR2 as SVGAGI. The CDR3 consists of 14 residues.

The rearrangement joins TRBV4-2 to TRBJ2-1; the match to TRBD2 covers 7 bases. There are 19 residues in the CDR3. Germline assignment: CDR1 LGHNA and CDR2 YNFKEQ. The J segment lost 7 bases and the V segment lost 3 bases, leaving 21 bases of the junction unmatched. CDR3 coding DNA: TGTGCCAGCAGCCACGACCTAGGGGAAGCTAGCGGATGGAGAAATGAGCAGTTCTTC. This gives the protein CASSHDLGEASGWRNEQFF.

This clonotype occurred once. This chain uses TRBV5-1 with TRBJ2-7, with TRBD1 matching 7 bases. Germline trimming cut 7 bases from V and 0 bases from J; bases unmatched to any gene: 1. The CDR3 length is 12 residues. CDR1 and CDR2 (germline): SGHRS, YFSETQ. The CDR3 nucleotides read TGCGCCAGCGGGGACAGCTCCTACGAGCAGTACTTC. Translation: CASGDSSYEQYF. The entire variable domain, with the rest obtained from reference TRBV5-1 and TRBJ2-7, is as follows: KAGVTQTPRYLIKTRGQQVTLSCSPISGHRSVSWYQQTPGQGLQFLFEYFSETQRNKGNFPGRFSGRQFSNSRSEMNVSTLELGDSALYLCASGDSSYEQYFGPGTRLTVT.

The rearrangement links TRBV3-1 to TRBJ2-1; 7 bases line up with TRBD2. The junction had 4 bases not matched to a gene; V was cut back by 0 bases and J by 2 bases. The germline V gene has CDR1 LGHDT and CDR2 YNNKEL (reference sequence). This CDR3 region has 16 residues. CDR3 nucleotide sequence: TGTGCCAGCAGCCAAGATAGAGGGAGGGCCTACAATGAGCAGTTCTTC. It specifies CASSQDRGRAYNEQFF.

This rearrangement joins TRBV2 to TRBJ2-7; 10 nucleotides align to TRBD1. CDR1 and CDR2 (germline): SNHLY, FYNNEI. The CDR3 extends over 17 amino acids. V shed 7 bases and J 2 bases; nucleotides not matched to a gene: 14. The CDR3 protein is CASKGDRGLERTYEQYF. The DNA of the CDR3 is TGTGCCAGCAAAGGAGACAGGGGGCTAGAGCGAACCTACGAGCAGTACTTC.

The chain has TRBV29-1 and TRBJ2-5; D is perhaps TRBD1 (6 bases). The germline gives CDR1 SQVTM, CDR2 ANQGSEA. V lost 6 bases, J lost 5 bases, and 16 bases lay in between. The CDR3 loop spans 13 amino acids. This CDR3 reads CSVTGSTGETQYF. In DNA form, the CDR3 reads TGCAGCGTGACGGGTTCTACAGGGGAGACCCAGTACTTC.

The CDR3 loop reads CASSPKGGELFF. DNA of the CDR3: TGTGCCAGCTCACCAAAGGGCGGGGAGCTGTTTTTT. The rearrangement links TRBV18 to TRBJ2-2; D uncertain. From germline, CDR1 is KGHSH and CDR2 LQKENI. The CDR3 consists of 12 residues. With 2 bases removed from V and 7 bases from J, the gap between germline ends came to 5 bases.